This passage covers 29 T cell receptor beta chains from one sample sequenced in a study of multiple sclerosis patients with progressive multifocal leukoencephalopathy. Indicated time point: before natalizumab initiation. Sequencing used immunoSEQ multiplex PCR; TCRdb keeps in-frame clones, though not all of them. The repertoire consists of more than 30,000 clones, with 80% to 95% occurring once and the leading ten covering 1.9%. Sequencing used PBMCs. These receptor sequences come from a man aged 25 to 45 with multiple sclerosis.

V is TRBV18 and J is TRBJ2-2, with TRBD1 identical over 10 bases. Germline lookup yields CDR1 KGHSH and CDR2 LQKENI. The length of the CDR3 is 18 residues. After removal of 4 bases from V and 3 bases from J, the junction contained 11 bases not matched to a gene. CDR3 residues: CASSLFVAGQGYTGELFF. CDR3 sequence (DNA): TGTGCCAGCTCACTTTTCGTCGCGGGACAGGGGTACACCGGGGAGCTGTTTTTT.

The chain carries TRBV30 and TRBJ1-3; tentative D call: TRBD1 (5 bases). Germline CDR1 and CDR2: GTSNPN and SVGIG (reference sequence). Trimming pared 5 bases from V and 0 bases from J, leaving 11 bases between. The CDR3 totals 14 residues. The CDR3 bases are TGTGCCTGGCAAAGGGGCGGCTCTGGAAACACCATATATTTT. Its protein product is CAWQRGGSGNTIYF.

CDR3 residues: CASSQDQGTGGDGYTF. DNA for the CDR3: TGCGCCAGCAGCCAAGATCAGGGGACAGGGGGCGATGGCTACACCTTC. The chain uses TRBV4-3 and TRBJ1-2; 12 bases map to TRBD1. CDR1 is LGHNA, CDR2 YSLEER, per germline. V dropped 0 bases and J dropped 6; count of bases not matched to a gene: 5. CDR3 length: 16 residues.

The CDR3 DNA reads TGTGCCAGCAGCTCAACACAGGGTGGAGAAAACACCATATATTTT. Translation gives CASSSTQGGENTIYF. The chain links TRBV7-9 to TRBJ1-3, with D perhaps matching TRBD1 (6 bases). The CDR3 consists of 15 residues. The germline V and J ends were trimmed by 4 bases and 6 bases, with 16 bases remaining between them. Germline CDR1 reads SEHNR; CDR2 reads FQNEAQ (reference sequence).

The chain employs TRBV5-1 and TRBJ2-3; TRBD2 agrees at 9 bases. This CDR3 is 16 amino acids long. Germline lookup yields CDR1 SGHRS and CDR2 YFSETQ. After removal of 2 bases from V and 2 bases from J, the junction contained 6 bases not matched to a gene. The CDR3 coding sequence is TGCGCCAGCAGCTTAGGCGGGAGGGCCTTCACAGATACGCAGTATTTT. Protein: CASSLGGRAFTDTQYF.

V and J are TRBV11-3 and TRBJ2-1, with a tentative D call TRBD2 (7 bases). From germline, CDR1 is SGHNT and CDR2 YENEEA. The CDR3 is 16 residues long. Trimming took 5 bases from V and 1 from J, leaving 15 bases between them. The CDR3 spells CASSARTRGSYNEQFF. As DNA, the CDR3 is TGTGCCAGCAGCGCCCGGACTAGGGGGTCCTACAATGAGCAGTTCTTC.

The V and J genes are TRBV11-2 and TRBJ1-5, with unresolved D. The CDR3 runs 13 residues. Germline assignment: CDR1 SGHAT and CDR2 FQNNGV. V shed 5 bases and J shed 0 bases, with 5 bases lying between them. CDR3 nucleotides: TGTGCCAGCAGCCAAAATAGCAATCAGCCCCAGCATTTT. Translation gives CASSQNSNQPQHF.

Only one count was recorded for this clone. This chain joins TRBV19 and TRBJ1-3; TRBD1 is a possible D gene (5 bases). The ends were cut back, 9 bases at V and 1 base at J, with 19 bases in the middle. This CDR3 contains 16 residues. CDR1 and CDR2 from the germline V gene are LNHDA and SQIVND (reference sequence). In DNA, the CDR3 is TGTGCCAGCACCCCACGGGCCGCAGGGTCTGGAAACACCATATATTTT. It is translated as CASTPRAAGSGNTIYF.

The rearrangement links TRBV4-3 to TRBJ2-2, with 7 positions matching TRBD1. The junction had 10 bases not matched to a gene; V was cut back by 0 bases and J by 0 bases. Germline V lookup: CDR1 LGHNA, CDR2 YSLEER. The CDR3 contains 19 residues. The DNA for the CDR3 is TGCGCCAGCAGCCAAGATTTAGGGGGCAGGGGATCGAACACCGGGGAGCTGTTTTTT. Translation gives CASSQDLGGRGSNTGELFF.

This clone was observed a single time. This rearrangement joins TRBV19 to TRBJ1-2, with TRBD1 matching over 7 bases. CDR3 size: 16 residues. Trimming cost V 1 base and J 2 bases; bases outside gene matches: 7. Germline assignment: CDR1 LNHDA and CDR2 SQIVND (reference sequence). The CDR3 sequence is CASSIGYRGGNYGYTF. CDR3 coding DNA: TGTGCCAGTAGTATAGGATACAGGGGAGGCAACTATGGCTACACCTTC. Complete variable domain (other parts from reference TRBV19 and TRBJ1-2): DGGITQSPKYLFRKEGQNVTLSCEQNLNHDAMYWYRQDPGQGLRLIYYSQIVNDFQKGDIAEGYSVSREKKESFPLTVTSAQKNPTAFYLCASSIGYRGGNYGYTFGSGTRLTVV.

The chain links TRBV27 to TRBJ2-1; TRBD2 matches 16 bases. CDR3 size: 18 residues. V shed 2 bases, J shed 9 bases, and the junction held 10 bases outside the gene matches. Germline-derived CDR1 and CDR2 are MNHEY and SMNVEV (reference sequence). CDR3 sequence: CASSLGGGLAGGLTEQFF. The CDR3 region has the DNA TGTGCCAGCAGTTTAGGGGGGGGACTAGCGGGAGGGCTTACTGAGCAGTTCTTC.

The genes are TRBV19 and TRBJ1-5; a weak D match, TRBD1 (5 bases). V lost 2 bases to trimming and J lost 6 bases, with 11 bases between them. This CDR3 spans 14 amino acids. Germline CDR1 is LNHDA and CDR2 is SQIVND (reference sequence). For the CDR3, the DNA is TGTGCCAGTAGTATATCAGGGAACGGTCAGCCCCAGCATTTT. Its protein is CASSISGNGQPQHF. Based on the CDR3 plus reference TRBV19 and TRBJ1-5, the full variable domain is DGGITQSPKYLFRKEGQNVTLSCEQNLNHDAMYWYRQDPGQGLRLIYYSQIVNDFQKGDIAEGYSVSREKKESFPLTVTSAQKNPTAFYLCASSISGNGQPQHFGDGTRLSIL.

The chain combines TRBV7-2 with TRBJ2-5; D gene ambiguous. Per germline, CDR1 SGHTA and CDR2 FQGNSA. The V end was cut by 3 bases, the J end by 5 bases, with 16 bases between. CDR3 size: 15 residues. CDR3 in amino acids: CASSFRPYNGETQYF. CDR3 nucleotide sequence: TGTGCCAGCAGCTTTCGGCCCTACAATGGGGAGACCCAGTACTTC.

The chain is built from TRBV9 and TRBJ2-7; the D is unclear. CDR1 is SGDLS and CDR2 is YYNGEE in the germline V gene. V was trimmed by 0 bases and J by 3 bases, leaving 13 bases between them. The CDR3 sequence is 15 residues long. CDR3 coding DNA: TGTGCCAGCAGCGTAGAGGGCAGGATGGGCTACGAGCAGTACTTC. It yields the protein CASSVEGRMGYEQYF.

V is TRBV7-9 and J is TRBJ1-5, with D maybe TRBD1 (5 bases). The germline CDR1 and CDR2 sequences are SEHNR and FQNEAQ (reference sequence). Trimming removed 0 bases from V and 7 bases from J, with 7 bases in between. The CDR3 extends over 13 amino acids. CDR3 region: CASSLAQGQPQHF. As DNA, the CDR3 is TGTGCCAGCAGCTTAGCGCAGGGCCAGCCCCAGCATTTT.

The rearrangement links TRBV7-3 to TRBJ1-1; no clear D gene. The CDR3 runs to 13 residues. V was trimmed by 2 bases and J by 0 bases, leaving 4 bases between them. Germline V CDR1 and CDR2: SGHTA, FQGTGA. DNA for the CDR3: TGTGCCAGCAGCTTATTTCTGAACACTGAAGCTTTCTTT. Its protein is CASSLFLNTEAFF.

V is TRBV9 and J is TRBJ2-5, with 9 bases fitting TRBD1. The last part of the DNA fits TRBJ2-7 better; the J call may be wrong. CDR1 and CDR2 from the germline V gene are SGDLS and YYNGEE. CDR3 length: 14 residues. CDR3: CASSVRTGDSEQYF. The CDR3 DNA follows: TGTGCCAGCAGCGTTCGGACAGGGGACTCCGAGCAGTACTTC.

This clone has just a few counts. The chain is built from TRBV7-2 and TRBJ1-2, with a weak D call TRBD1 (6 bases). This CDR3 is built from 14 residues. Germline assignment: CDR1 SGHTA and CDR2 FQGNSA. V was trimmed by 1 base and J by 8 bases, leaving 14 bases between them. CDR3 protein: CASSLGGQSGGYTF. The DNA of the CDR3 is TGTGCCAGCAGCTTAGGCGGACAGAGCGGGGGCTACACCTTC. Looking up the rest from reference TRBV7-2 and TRBJ1-2 gives the full variable domain: GAGVSQSPSNKVTEKGKDVELRCDPISGHTALYWYRQSLGQGLEFLIYFQGNSAPDKSGLPSDRFSAERTGGSVSTLTIQRTQQEDSAVYLCASSLGGQSGGYTFGSGTRLTVV.

The chain joins TRBV18 to TRBJ1-5; no clear D gene. The CDR3 is made up of 13 amino acids. Germline values: CDR1 KGHSH, CDR2 LQKENI. The ends were cut back, 1 base at V and 1 base at J, with 2 bases in the middle. CDR3 residues: CASSPQSNQPQHF. Written as DNA, the CDR3 is TGTGCCAGCTCACCACAGAGCAATCAGCCCCAGCATTTT.

The J gene is TRBJ1-4, the V gene TRBV12-5; TRBD1 matches 9 bases. Unmatched junction bases numbered 9, after V lost 7 bases and J lost 0 bases. This CDR3 is 17 amino acids long. CDR1 and CDR2 from the germline V gene are LGHNT and FRNRAP. The CDR3 bases are TGTGCTAGTGCCGGGGACAGGGTAGGGGCAACTAATGAAAAACTGTTTTTT. Its protein is CASAGDRVGATNEKLFF.

The chain links TRBV4-1 to TRBJ2-7; D is undetermined. Trimming stripped 3 bases from V and 3 bases from J, with 9 bases between. This CDR3 comprises 13 residues. Per germline, CDR1 MGHRA and CDR2 YSYEKL. The CDR3 nucleotides read TGCGCCAGCAGCCAGAGGAGAGACTACGAGCAGTACTTC. Translated: CASSQRRDYEQYF.

This clone was seen more than once but under ten times. V gene TRBV11-3 combines with J gene TRBJ2-1; TRBD2 matches at 8 bases. The junction had 3 bases not matched to a gene; V was cut back by 2 bases and J by 3 bases. The CDR3 is made up of 15 amino acids. CDR1 and CDR2 (germline): SGHNT, YENEEA. The DNA for the CDR3 is TGTGCCAGCAGCTTACGAGCGGGAGACTACAATGAGCAGTTCTTC. Translation gives CASSLRAGDYNEQFF.

This clone was recorded once. The genes are TRBV7-9 and TRBJ1-5; D is unclear. Per the germline V gene, CDR1 is SEHNR and CDR2 is FQNEAQ (reference sequence). V was shortened by 5 bases and J by 5 bases, with 13 bases between the two germline ends. The CDR3 consists of 14 residues. In nucleotides, the CDR3 is TGTGCCAGCAGCCCCTCCGGGTGGGATCAGCCCCAGCATTTT. It yields the protein CASSPSGWDQPQHF.

The chain has TRBV5-1 and TRBJ2-7; TRBD2 agrees at 7 bases. Germline-derived CDR1 and CDR2 are SGHRS and YFSETQ. With V trimmed by 1 base and J by 4 bases, 8 bases remained unmatched. This CDR3 is built from 15 residues. DNA of the CDR3: TGCGCCAGCAGCTTGTCGGGAGGACGGCCGTACGAGCAGTACTTC. Translating it yields CASSLSGGRPYEQYF.

This clone showed up just once. Other nucleotide sequences in the sample specify the same CDR3. The chain uses TRBV10-3 and TRBJ1-1; TRBD1 aligns across 9 bases. V was pared by 2 bases and J by 1 base, with 2 bases of the junction left unmatched. CDR1 is ENHRY and CDR2 is SYGVKD in the germline V gene. The CDR3 contains 15 residues. CDR3 sequence: CAISEGGQGNTEAFF. The DNA for the CDR3 is TGTGCCATCAGTGAGGGGGGACAGGGGAACACTGAAGCTTTCTTT.

Only one count was recorded for this clone. The chain combines TRBV7-9 with TRBJ1-1; TRBD1 matches 11 bases. Unmatched junction bases numbered 10, after V lost 6 bases and J lost 4 bases. CDR1 and CDR2 (germline): SEHNR, FQNEAQ (reference sequence). CDR3 size: 16 residues. The CDR3 DNA sequence: TGTGCCAGCAGGGCCCGGGACAGGGGGTTGGGCACTGAAGCTTTCTTT. Translating gives CASRARDRGLGTEAFF.

This clone came up once. V usage is TRBV6-1 and J usage is TRBJ2-7, with D possibly matching TRBD1 (6 bases). The CDR3 spans 13 residues. V was cut by 4 bases and J by 3 bases, with 10 bases left in between. Germline V gives CDR1 MNHNS, CDR2 SASEGT. Here the CDR3 DNA reads TGTGCCAGCAGTGGAGGACAGAGCTACGAGCAGTACGTC. Its translation: CASSGGQSYEQYV.

The V call is TRBV5-6, the J call TRBJ1-1; unclear D gene. CDR3 size: 13 residues. V lost 3 bases to trimming and J lost 2 bases, with 8 bases between them. Germline CDR1 SGHDT, CDR2 YYEEEE. The CDR3 here is CASSSEGNTEAFF. The DNA for the CDR3 is TGTGCCAGCAGCTCCGAAGGAAACACTGAAGCTTTCTTT.

J is TRBJ2-1 and V is TRBV19, with TRBD2 matching 16 bases. Trimming at V came to 6 bases and at J to 4 bases, leaving 9 bases not matched to a gene. Germline V lookup: CDR1 LNHDA, CDR2 SQIVND (reference sequence). This CDR3 contains 18 residues. DNA of the CDR3: TGTGCCAGTAGCCCGGGGACTAGCGGGAGGGCCTTATACAATGAGCAGTTCTTC. Encoded protein: CASSPGTSGRALYNEQFF.